Each of the 22 T cell receptor beta chains below was sequenced from the same sample in a study of response to subunit inactivated influenza vaccine (dated by TCRdb to the late 2010s). The library was made by RT-PCR. Sequencing took place on an Illumina HiSeq 2500. Using fastp at Q25 and MiXCR, TCRdb reprocessed the public reads and kept productive beta chains. Rows with a matching CDR3 protein are joined into one entry that keeps the most common DNA and genes. The sample records about 620,000 distinct CDR3 sequences, over 9% of which are singletons. 9.5% to 12% of the sample rests with the top ten. These sequences were also reported in another study, on T cells expressing NK-cell markers. The second paper states: 5'RACE template switching, by which a universal primer site and unique molecular identifiers were added, was used to make TCR beta cDNA libraries.

The material sequenced was PBMCs from blood, taken on the day of vaccination. The receptors stem from a man between 45 and 60 years old who received an inactivated influenza vaccine. Donor details come from another sample of the same person, matched by shared clones.

CDR3 amino acids: CASMERRTLSYSGANVLTF. CDR3 sequence (DNA): TGTGCCAGCATGGAGCGGAGGACGTTATCTTACTCTGGGGCCAACGTCCTGACTTTC. This chain connects TRBV4-2 to TRBJ2-6; possibly TRBD2 for D (5 bases). Germline V gene sequence: CDR1 LGHNA, CDR2 YNFKEQ. V shed 7 bases and J shed 0 bases, with 22 bases lying between them. This CDR3 comprises 19 residues.

This clonotype appeared many times. The chain joins TRBV4-3 to TRBJ2-7; 9 nucleotides match TRBD2. Germline lookup yields CDR1 LGHNA and CDR2 YSLEER. V gave up 1 base and J gave up 5 bases; unmatched junction bases: 12. This CDR3 comprises 17 residues. CDR3 protein: CASSQVSSGTRSNEQYF. The DNA for the CDR3 is TGCGCCAGCAGCCAAGTATCTAGCGGGACGAGATCGAACGAGCAGTACTTC.

This clonotype was found a few times. The CDR3 sequence: CASSFYGESYEQYF. CDR3 DNA: TGTGCCAGCAGTTTTTACGGGGAATCCTACGAGCAGTACTTC. The chain joins TRBV12-3 or TRBV12-4 to TRBJ2-7, with D tentatively TRBD2 (5 bases). Trimming cost V 3 bases and J 1 base, with 10 bases left between them. CDR3 length equals 14 residues.

This clonotype has just a few counts. The gene calls are TRBV5-5 and TRBJ2-2; D may be TRBD1 or TRBD2 (5 bases each). The germline CDR1 and CDR2 sequences are SGHKS and YYEKEE (reference sequence). Trimming pared 1 base from V and 7 bases from J, leaving 8 bases between. The CDR3 has 13 amino acids. CDR3 bases: TGTGCCAGCAGCTTGATGGGGGACGGGGAGCTGTTTTTT. Its translation is CASSLMGDGELFF.

This clonotype has just a few counts. This chain connects TRBV7-2 to TRBJ2-1; D might be TRBD1 (7 bases). The germline V and J ends were trimmed by 3 bases and 5 bases, with 14 bases remaining between them. This CDR3 comprises 15 residues. The V gene's germline CDR1 is SGHTA and CDR2 FQGNSA. CDR3 residues: CASSFRGAGNNEQFF. The CDR3 nucleotides read TGTGCCAGCAGCTTCAGGGGGGCCGGTAACAATGAGCAGTTCTTC.

The chain is built from TRBV4-3 and TRBJ2-1, with TRBD1 matching over 7 bases. The CDR3 contains 16 residues. CDR1 is LGHNA and CDR2 is YSLEER in the germline V gene. Trimming removed 4 bases from V and 5 bases from J; junction bases left unmatched: 11. CDR3 DNA sequence: TGCGCCAGCAGCCGGAACAGGGGAAGGCTAGACAATGAGCAGTTCTTC. Encoded protein: CASSRNRGRLDNEQFF.

This clonotype was seen many times. This chain links TRBV25-1 with TRBJ1-2; no definite D call. The V end was cut by 5 bases, the J end by 3 bases, with 13 bases between. This CDR3 comprises 14 residues. From germline, CDR1 is MGHDK and CDR2 SYGVNS. CDR3 amino acids: CASSPGAGYYGYTF. As DNA, the CDR3 is TGTGCCAGCAGTCCGGGCGCCGGCTACTATGGCTACACCTTC.

The rearrangement joins TRBV6-2 or TRBV6-3 to TRBJ2-3; a weak D match, TRBD2 (6 bases). Germline V CDR1 and CDR2: MNHEY, SVGEGT. The germline V and J ends were trimmed by 6 bases and 5 bases, with 24 bases remaining between them. The CDR3 totals 17 residues. The CDR3 sequence: CASRAFGAGPSGDTQYF. The CDR3 nucleotides are TGTGCCAGCAGGGCCTTCGGGGCGGGACCTAGTGGAGATACGCAGTATTTT.

This clonotype came up many times. V usage is TRBV7-8 and J usage is TRBJ2-6; D ambiguous. From germline, CDR1 is SGHVS and CDR2 FQNEAQ. V was trimmed by 5 bases and J by 0 bases, leaving 8 bases between them. The CDR3 contains 15 residues. CDR3 in DNA: TGTGCCAGCAGCCCCTCTCTCTCTGGGGCCAACGTCCTGACTTTC. Its protein is CASSPSLSGANVLTF.

This clonotype has just a few counts. The CDR3: CASSLSMSGTQYF. In nucleotides, the CDR3 is TGTGCCAGCAGTTTATCGATGAGCGGTACGCAGTATTTT. This rearrangement joins TRBV27 to TRBJ2-3, with a tentative D call TRBD2 (5 bases). The CDR3 covers 13 residues. The V gene's germline CDR1 is MNHEY and CDR2 SMNVEV (reference sequence). The V end lost 0 bases, the J end lost 8 bases, and 9 bases lay between the germline ends.

The gene calls are TRBV20-1 and TRBJ2-7; 9 nucleotides match TRBD2. Germline assignment: CDR1 DFQATT and CDR2 SNEGSKA (reference sequence). The junction had 6 bases not matched to a gene; V was cut back by 0 bases and J by 6 bases. The CDR3 is 14 residues long. The CDR3 reads CSARDAGGVTEQYF. Written as DNA, the CDR3 is TGCAGTGCTAGAGATGCGGGGGGGGTTACCGAGCAGTACTTC.

The chain is built from TRBV12-3 or TRBV12-4 and TRBJ2-4; maybe TRBD1 (5 bases). Trimming removed 3 bases from V and 1 base from J, with 13 bases in between. CDR3 length: 16 residues. The CDR3 is CASSFSGARAKNIQYF. The CDR3, as DNA: TGTGCCAGCAGTTTTTCTGGGGCGAGGGCCAAAAACATTCAGTACTTC.

This chain connects TRBV6-4 to TRBJ2-3; maybe TRBD1 (6 bases). The CDR3 is made up of 15 amino acids. Germline CDR1 MRHNA, CDR2 SNTAGT. Trimming left V 3 bases short and J 1 base short, with 11 bases between. As DNA, the CDR3 is TGTGCCAGCAGTGAAGGGGGTAGCGGCACAGATACGCAGTATTTT. This sequence encodes CASSEGGSGTDTQYF.

The CDR3 sequence: CASSRTRGGQGAPNYGYTF. The CDR3 nucleotides read TGCGCCAGCAGCAGAACCCGGGGGGGACAGGGGGCGCCGAACTATGGCTACACCTTC. The chain is built from TRBV5-1 and TRBJ1-2; TRBD1 aligns across 12 bases. The V and J ends lost 4 bases and 2 bases, in that order; junction bases with no gene match: 15. In germline, CDR1 is SGHRS, CDR2 YFSETQ. The CDR3 extends over 19 amino acids. Full variable domain (missing parts from reference TRBV5-1 and TRBJ1-2): KAGVTQTPRYLIKTRGQQVTLSCSPISGHRSVSWYQQTPGQGLQFLFEYFSETQRNKGNFPGRFSGRQFSNSRSEMNVSTLELGDSALYLCASSRTRGGQGAPNYGYTFGSGTRLTVV.

This clonotype has a handful of counts. The chain combines TRBV10-3 with TRBJ2-1; TRBD2 is a possible D gene (6 bases). Trimming left V 6 bases short and J 5 bases short, with 14 bases between. The CDR3 covers 14 residues. The germline V gene encodes CDR1 ENHRY and CDR2 SYGVKD. DNA for the CDR3: TGTGCCATCAGGGGGGACCCGGGGGACAATGAGCAGTTCTTC. Translating it yields CAIRGDPGDNEQFF.

This clonotype showed up just a few times. The V and J genes are TRBV6-5 and TRBJ2-2; D call uncertain. The CDR3 length is 15 residues. The germline gives CDR1 MNHEY, CDR2 SVGAGI. Deletions cut 4 bases from V and 2 bases from J, with 11 bases between. The DNA of the CDR3 is TGTGCCAGCAGTTGGTTTCGGGTAAACACCGGGGAGCTGTTTTTT. It specifies CASSWFRVNTGELFF.

This clonotype was seen a few times. The chain is built from TRBV14 and TRBJ2-7; D perhaps matches TRBD1 (5 bases). The germline V and J ends were trimmed by 0 bases and 1 base, with 13 bases remaining between them. The CDR3 spans 16 residues. The germline gives CDR1 SGHDN, CDR2 FVKESK. The CDR3 region is CASSQDWGYFSYEQYF. CDR3 coding DNA: TGTGCCAGCAGCCAAGATTGGGGCTACTTTTCCTACGAGCAGTACTTC.

The rearrangement uses TRBV29-1 and TRBJ2-1, with D hard to call. The CDR3 spans 13 residues. Trimming removed 6 bases at V and 3 bases at J, with 12 bases between. From germline, CDR1 is SQVTM and CDR2 ANQGSEA. CDR3 nucleotides: TGCAGCGTAAGGAACTATCGCTACAATGAGCAGTTCTTC. It yields the protein CSVRNYRYNEQFF.

This clonotype came up a few times. The chain is built from TRBV19 and TRBJ1-1, with 8 nucleotides matching TRBD1. Unmatched junction bases numbered 4, after V lost 6 bases and J lost 4 bases. The CDR3 totals 13 residues. Per germline, CDR1 LNHDA and CDR2 SQIVND (reference sequence). The CDR3 loop reads CASRIQGVTEAFF. CDR3 sequence (DNA): TGTGCCAGTAGGATACAGGGGGTCACTGAAGCTTTCTTT. The full variable domain, with the rest looked up from reference TRBV19 and TRBJ1-1, is DGGITQSPKYLFRKEGQNVTLSCEQNLNHDAMYWYRQDPGQGLRLIYYSQIVNDFQKGDIAEGYSVSREKKESFPLTVTSAQKNPTAFYLCASRIQGVTEAFFGQGTRLTVV.

The chain is built from TRBV4-1 and TRBJ1-6; 9 nucleotides agree with TRBD1. V shed 0 bases and J 9 bases; nucleotides not matched to a gene: 6. Germline assignment: CDR1 MGHRA and CDR2 YSYEKL. There are 16 residues in the CDR3. For the CDR3, the DNA is TGCGCCAGCAGCCAAGATCACAGGGGGCGAAGTTCACCCCTCCACTTT. Its protein product is CASSQDHRGRSSPLHF.

The CDR3 DNA reads as TGTGCCAGCAGCTGGACTAGCGGGAGACAACGCGACGAGCAGTACTTC. It yields the protein CASSWTSGRQRDEQYF. The chain has TRBV7-9 and TRBJ2-7; 13 bases are a match to TRBD2. Germline CDR1 SEHNR, CDR2 FQNEAQ (reference sequence). This CDR3 has 16 residues. The junction had 8 bases not matched to a gene; V was cut back by 4 bases and J by 5 bases.

Many counts were recorded for this clonotype. V usage is TRBV5-1 and J usage is TRBJ2-2, with 7 bases matching TRBD1. The V gene's germline CDR1 is SGHRS and CDR2 YFSETQ. The CDR3 covers 14 residues. J was trimmed by 5 bases and V by 4 bases; bases with no gene match: 5. This CDR3 is CASSRGQITGELFF. Written as DNA, the CDR3 is TGCGCCAGCAGCCGGGGACAGATAACCGGGGAGCTGTTTTTT.